This T cell receptor (beta chain) appears in the sequencing data of a study of cytomegalovirus exposure and HLA in healthy donors. The V gene lost 0 bases and the J gene lost 2 bases, with 14 bases spanning the gap. CDR3 length: 16 residues. CDR1 SGHNT and CDR2 YYREEE come from the germline V gene (reference sequence). Researchers ran the PCR with 60 Vbeta and 13 Jbeta primers. Measured with immunoSEQ multiplex PCR; TCRdb has only the in-frame clones, and not every one. The sample includes 150,000 to 200,000 clones, around three quarters of them seen just once. Sample: PBMCs. The chain combines TRBV5-4 with TRBJ1-1; a weak D match, TRBD1 (5 bases). The sequence came from a woman aged 30 to 39 in good health and CMV-seropositive. CDR3 sequence reads: CASSLGGAGINTEAFF. The DNA of the CDR3 is TGTGCCAGCAGCTTGGGCGGGGCGGGGATAAACACTGAAGCTTTCTTT.